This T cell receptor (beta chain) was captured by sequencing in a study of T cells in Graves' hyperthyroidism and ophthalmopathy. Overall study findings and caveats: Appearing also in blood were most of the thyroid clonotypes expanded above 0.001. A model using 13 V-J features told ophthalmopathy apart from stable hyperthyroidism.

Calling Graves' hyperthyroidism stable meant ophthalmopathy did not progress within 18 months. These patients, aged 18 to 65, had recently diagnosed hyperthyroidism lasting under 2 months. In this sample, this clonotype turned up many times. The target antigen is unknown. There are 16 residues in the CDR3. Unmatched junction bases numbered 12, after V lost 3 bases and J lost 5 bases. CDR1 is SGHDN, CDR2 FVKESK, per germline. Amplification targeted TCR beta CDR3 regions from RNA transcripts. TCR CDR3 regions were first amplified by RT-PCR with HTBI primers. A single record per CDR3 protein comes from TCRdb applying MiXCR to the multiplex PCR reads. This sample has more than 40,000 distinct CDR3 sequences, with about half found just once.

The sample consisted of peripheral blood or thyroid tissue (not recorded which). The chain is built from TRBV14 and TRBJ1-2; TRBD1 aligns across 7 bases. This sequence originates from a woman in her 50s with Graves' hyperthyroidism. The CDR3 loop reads CASSHITQGRRYGYTF. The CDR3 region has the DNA TGTGCCAGCAGCCATATAACACAGGGGCGGCGATATGGCTACACCTTC.